Shown below are 20 T cell receptor beta chains from a single sample sequenced in a study of T cell changes during pregnancy in multiple sclerosis (dated by TCRdb to the late 2010s). Preparation of the library involved the immunoSEQ multiplex PCR assay. TCRdb holds this immuneACCESS table with in-frame rearrangements only. Some clones are missing; in checked studies, unresolved V genes explain under half, and the rest has no known cause. For this sample there are 75,000 to 95,000 clones; around 90% appear just once. Clones ranked in the top ten supply 0.9% to 0.95% of the sample. Sequenced here: peripheral blood, sampled before pregnancy. These receptors were collected from a female donor with multiple sclerosis, enrolled in a pregnancy study.

This clone was seen only once. The chain employs TRBV29-1 and TRBJ2-1, with D perhaps matching TRBD1 (6 bases). This CDR3 is built from 13 residues. Germline V lookup: CDR1 SQVTM, CDR2 ANQGSEA. V lost 7 bases, J lost 8 bases, and 18 bases lay in between. The CDR3, as DNA: TGCAGCGCCTCCGGGACACCTAAGGATGAGCAGTTCTTC. It translates to CSASGTPKDEQFF.

The chain recombines TRBV4-2 with TRBJ1-2, with D maybe TRBD1 (6 bases). V shed 0 bases and J shed 4 bases, with 15 bases lying between them. This CDR3 has 16 residues. Germline CDR1 and CDR2: LGHNA and YNFKEQ. The CDR3 here is CASSQEVGTGPYGYTF. CDR3 bases: TGTGCCAGCAGCCAAGAGGTCGGAACAGGGCCCTATGGCTACACCTTC.

In its sample, this clone was seen once. Within the sample, other DNA sequences also encode this same CDR3. The chain is built from TRBV18 and TRBJ2-7; 9 bases line up with TRBD1. Germline CDR1 KGHSH, CDR2 LQKENI. The length of the CDR3 is 14 residues. Germline trimming cut 3 bases from V and 0 bases from J; bases unmatched to any gene: 0. The CDR3 here is CASSPGQGSYEQYF. DNA for the CDR3: TGTGCCAGCTCACCGGGACAGGGCTCCTACGAGCAGTACTTC.

The J gene is TRBJ1-1, the V gene TRBV5-4, with a tentative D call TRBD1 (5 bases). With 3 bases removed from V and 4 bases from J, the gap between germline ends came to 16 bases. Germline values: CDR1 SGHNT, CDR2 YYREEE (reference sequence). The CDR3 contains 15 residues. CDR3: CASSSSHRGGTEAFF. The CDR3 nucleotides are TGTGCCAGCAGCTCCTCCCATCGGGGGGGCACTGAAGCTTTCTTT.

The V call is TRBV29-1, the J call TRBJ2-7; the D gene is possibly TRBD1 (6 bases). Trimming shortened V by 7 bases and J by 1 base, and 8 bases separated the two germline ends. The germline CDR1 and CDR2 sequences are SQVTM and ANQGSEA. The CDR3 contains 11 residues. As DNA, the CDR3 is TGCAGCGCTGGACAGTCCTACGAGCAGTACTTC. Protein product: CSAGQSYEQYF.

This chain joins TRBV27 and TRBJ1-2; D not resolved. Trimming removed 3 bases at V and 5 bases at J, with 13 bases between. Germline loops: CDR1 MNHEY, CDR2 SMNVEV (reference sequence). The CDR3 consists of 14 residues. The CDR3 here is CASSFRRNLYGYTF. DNA for the CDR3: TGTGCCAGCAGTTTTCGGCGGAATCTATATGGCTACACCTTC.

This chain connects TRBV6-5 to TRBJ2-7, with 9 bases that match TRBD1. Germline assignment: CDR1 MNHEY and CDR2 SVGAGI. The CDR3 is made up of 14 amino acids. J lost 2 bases, V lost 5 bases, and 4 bases had no gene match. CDR3 DNA sequence: TGTGCCAGCAGTCCGGACAGGGGCCCCTACGAGCAGTACTTC. Its translation: CASSPDRGPYEQYF.

The CDR3 bases are TGTGCCAGCCCTAGGGACAGGGGACTCAAAGAGACCCAGTACTTC. Its translation is CASPRDRGLKETQYF. The chain joins TRBV2 to TRBJ2-5; 10 bases agree with TRBD1. Trimming at V came to 8 bases and at J to 3 bases, leaving 9 bases not matched to a gene. CDR1 SNHLY and CDR2 FYNNEI come from the germline V gene. This CDR3 is 15 amino acids long.

This clone has a single count. The chain joins TRBV19 to TRBJ1-5; 7 bases match TRBD1. The length of the CDR3 is 16 residues. Losses at the gene ends were 0 bases for V and 4 bases for J; bases not matched to a gene: 6. Per the germline V gene, CDR1 is LNHDA and CDR2 is SQIVND (reference sequence). CDR3 in amino acids: CASSIEGRGRNQPQHF. The DNA of the CDR3 is TGTGCCAGTAGTATAGAGGGCAGGGGGAGGAATCAGCCCCAGCATTTT.

Details on this clone: Within the sample, other DNA sequences also encode this same CDR3. The CDR3: CAWSGGDNQPQHF. Here the CDR3 DNA reads TGTGCCTGGTCGGGGGGGGACAATCAGCCCCAGCATTTT. This chain joins TRBV30 and TRBJ1-5, with D possibly matching TRBD1 (5 bases). The CDR3 consists of 13 residues. The V end was cut by 5 bases, the J end by 3 bases, with 11 bases between. Germline V gives CDR1 GTSNPN, CDR2 SVGIG (reference sequence).

The chain has TRBV9 and TRBJ1-1; D remains unclear. The germline V and J ends were trimmed by 4 bases and 0 bases, with 10 bases remaining between them. The CDR3 loop spans 14 amino acids. Germline V gene lookup returns CDR1 SGDLS and CDR2 YYNGEE. CDR3 loop: CASSPTVMNTEAFF. The CDR3 DNA sequence: TGTGCCAGCAGCCCCACAGTAATGAACACTGAAGCTTTCTTT.

V gene TRBV7-9 combines with J gene TRBJ2-5; D is possibly TRBD1 (5 bases). The CDR3 extends over 15 amino acids. CDR1 SEHNR and CDR2 FQNEAQ come from the germline V gene (reference sequence). The V end lost 3 bases, the J end lost 3 bases, and 14 bases lay between the germline ends. The CDR3 sequence is CASSFDSKGKETQYF. CDR3 in DNA: TGTGCCAGCAGCTTTGACTCGAAGGGGAAAGAGACCCAGTACTTC.

The chain links TRBV27 to TRBJ2-7, with 9 bases that match TRBD1. CDR3 length: 15 residues. Germline CDR1 MNHEY, CDR2 SMNVEV (reference sequence). V lost 5 bases to trimming and J lost 5 bases; unmatched junction nucleotides: 10. The DNA of the CDR3 is TGTGCCAGCAGTCCCCGGGACAGGGAGGACCACGAGCAGTACTTC. It codes for CASSPRDREDHEQYF.

This clone came up once. The chain combines TRBV11-2 with TRBJ1-5, with D unclear. The CDR3 loop spans 16 amino acids. Germline V gene lookup returns CDR1 SGHAT and CDR2 FQNNGV. Trimming removed 1 base at V and 2 bases at J, with 12 bases between. CDR3 sequence reads: CASSLGTLEGNQPQHF. The CDR3 DNA follows: TGTGCCAGCAGCTTAGGGACCTTGGAGGGCAATCAGCCCCAGCATTTT.

The CDR3 loop is CSVEALSGNTIYF. CDR3 nucleotides: TGCAGCGTTGAGGCCCTCTCTGGAAACACCATATATTTT. This chain links TRBV29-1 with TRBJ1-3; D is undetermined. CDR3 size: 13 residues. Germline CDR1 SQVTM, CDR2 ANQGSEA. V was trimmed by 3 bases and J by 0 bases, leaving 6 bases between them.

The gene calls are TRBV4-1 and TRBJ2-7, with a weak D call TRBD2 (7 bases). Germline V lookup: CDR1 MGHRA, CDR2 YSYEKL. The CDR3 is 15 residues long. V lost 4 bases and J lost 2, with 15 bases in between. The CDR3 sequence is CASSLWEGGAYEQYF. The CDR3 nucleotides read TGCGCCAGCAGCCTTTGGGAGGGGGGAGCCTACGAGCAGTACTTC.

This clone has a handful of counts. V is TRBV4-3 and J is TRBJ2-3; 12 bases map to TRBD2. Germline CDR1 reads LGHNA; CDR2 reads YSLEER. The CDR3 spans 20 residues. The junction had 13 bases not matched to a gene; V was cut back by 1 base and J by 2 bases. DNA for the CDR3: TGCGCCAGCAGCCAAGCCCAGACTAGCGGGGGCCTTACTCTCACAGATACGCAGTATTTT. Translation: CASSQAQTSGGLTLTDTQYF.

The chain recombines TRBV25-1 with TRBJ1-2; D is perhaps TRBD1 (6 bases). The CDR3 contains 14 residues. Germline CDR1 reads MGHDK; CDR2 reads SYGVNS. Trimming shortened V by 2 bases and J by 2 bases, and 9 bases separated the two germline ends. The CDR3 loop is CASSELDRNYGYTF. The CDR3 DNA reads as TGTGCCAGCAGTGAACTTGACAGGAACTATGGCTACACCTTC.

The CDR3 DNA sequence: TGTGCCTGGAGTGTCGGACTAGCGGGAAAAGAGACCCAGTACTTC. This gives the protein CAWSVGLAGKETQYF. V and J are TRBV30 and TRBJ2-5; 12 bases fit TRBD2. Unmatched junction bases numbered 2, after V lost 0 bases and J lost 3 bases. Germline V CDR1 and CDR2: GTSNPN, SVGIG (reference sequence). The CDR3 extends over 15 amino acids.

The chain couples TRBV5-5 to TRBJ1-5, with D hard to call. CDR1 and CDR2 (germline): SGHKS, YYEKEE (reference sequence). This CDR3 contains 16 residues. V was trimmed by 4 bases and J by 0 bases, leaving 14 bases between them. The CDR3 DNA reads as TGTGCCAGCAGCCCGAACGGACTGGATAGCAATCAGCCCCAGCATTTT. Its protein product is CASSPNGLDSNQPQHF. Combining the CDR3 with reference TRBV5-5 and TRBJ1-5 gives the whole variable domain DAGVTQSPTHLIKTRGQQVTLRCSPISGHKSVSWYQQVLGQGPQFIFQYYEKEERGRGNFPDRFSARQFPNYSSELNVNALLLGDSALYLCASSPNGLDSNQPQHFGDGTRLSIL.